This TCR beta chain was obtained from a study of shared clonotypes between healthy human individuals. Naive CD8 cells were CD45RO-negative, positively selected for CCR7, excluding terminally differentiated effector memory CD45RA+ cells. Data came from immunoSEQ multiplex PCR; TCRdb stores just in-frame clones and leaves some out. The sample records under 1 million clones, just over 95% being singletons. Trimming stripped 5 bases from V and 3 bases from J, with 17 bases between. CDR3 length: 15 amino acids. Germline CDR1 reads PRHDT; CDR2 reads FYEKMQ (reference sequence). The clonotype originates from a man aged 25 to 45 in good health. Input material: naive CD8+ T cells sorted from blood. The rearrangement links TRBV13 to TRBJ2-7; D is perhaps TRBD1 or TRBD2 (5 bases each). CDR3 sequence reads: CASSPGASLHYEQYF. CDR3 nucleotide sequence: TGTGCCAGCAGCCCTGGGGCTAGCCTGCACTACGAGCAGTACTTC.